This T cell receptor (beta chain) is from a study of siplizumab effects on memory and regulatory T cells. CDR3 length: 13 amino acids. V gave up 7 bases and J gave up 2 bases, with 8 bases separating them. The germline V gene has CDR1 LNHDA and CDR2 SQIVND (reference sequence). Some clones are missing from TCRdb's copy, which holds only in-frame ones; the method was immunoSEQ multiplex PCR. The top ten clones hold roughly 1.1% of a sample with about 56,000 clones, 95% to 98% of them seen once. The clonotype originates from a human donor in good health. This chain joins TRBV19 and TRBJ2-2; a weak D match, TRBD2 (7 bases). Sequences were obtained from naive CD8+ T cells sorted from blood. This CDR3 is CASTGGNTGELFF. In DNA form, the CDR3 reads TGTGCCAGTACGGGGGGCAACACCGGGGAGCTGTTTTTT.